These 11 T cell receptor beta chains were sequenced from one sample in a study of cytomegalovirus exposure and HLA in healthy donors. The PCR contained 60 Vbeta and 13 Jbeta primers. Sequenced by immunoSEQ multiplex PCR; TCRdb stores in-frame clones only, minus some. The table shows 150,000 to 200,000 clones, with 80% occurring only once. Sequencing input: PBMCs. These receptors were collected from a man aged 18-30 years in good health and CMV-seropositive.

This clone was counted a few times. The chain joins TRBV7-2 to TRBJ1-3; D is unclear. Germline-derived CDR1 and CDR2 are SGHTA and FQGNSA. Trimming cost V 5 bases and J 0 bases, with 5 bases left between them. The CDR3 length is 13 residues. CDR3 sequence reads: CASSHSSGNTIYF. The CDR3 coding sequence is TGTGCCAGCAGCCATAGCTCTGGAAACACCATATATTTT.

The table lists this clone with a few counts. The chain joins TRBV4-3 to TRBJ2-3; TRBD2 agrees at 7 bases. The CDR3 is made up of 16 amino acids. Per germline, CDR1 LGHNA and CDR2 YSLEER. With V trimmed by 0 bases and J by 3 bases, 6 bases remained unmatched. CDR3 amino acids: CASSQDWLAETDTQYF. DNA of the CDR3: TGCGCCAGCAGCCAAGATTGGCTAGCGGAAACAGATACGCAGTATTTT.

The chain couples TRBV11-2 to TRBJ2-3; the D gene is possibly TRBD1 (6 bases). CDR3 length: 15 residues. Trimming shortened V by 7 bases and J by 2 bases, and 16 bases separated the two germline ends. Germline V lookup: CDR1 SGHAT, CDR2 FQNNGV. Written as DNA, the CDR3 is TGTGCCAGCAACTCACTGGGACACAACACAGATACGCAGTATTTT. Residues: CASNSLGHNTDTQYF.

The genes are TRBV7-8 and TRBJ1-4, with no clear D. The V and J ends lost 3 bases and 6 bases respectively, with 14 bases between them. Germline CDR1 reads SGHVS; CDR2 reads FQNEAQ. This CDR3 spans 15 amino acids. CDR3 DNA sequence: TGTGCCAGCAGCTTGGGTCGGCAGGCTTATGAAAAACTGTTTTTT. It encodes CASSLGRQAYEKLFF.

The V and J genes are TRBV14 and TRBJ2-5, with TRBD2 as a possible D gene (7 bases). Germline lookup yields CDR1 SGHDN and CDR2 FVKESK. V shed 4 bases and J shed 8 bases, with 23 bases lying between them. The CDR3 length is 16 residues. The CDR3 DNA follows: TGTGCCAGCAGCCGCGGAACTAGTGGGGGGGCCACAACCCAGTACTTC. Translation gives CASSRGTSGGATTQYF.

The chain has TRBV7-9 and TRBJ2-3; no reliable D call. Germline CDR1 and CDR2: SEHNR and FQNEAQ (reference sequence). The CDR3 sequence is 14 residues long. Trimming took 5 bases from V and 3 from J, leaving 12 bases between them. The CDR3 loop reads CASSRAQETDTQYF. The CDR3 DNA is TGTGCCAGCAGCCGAGCCCAGGAAACAGATACGCAGTATTTT.

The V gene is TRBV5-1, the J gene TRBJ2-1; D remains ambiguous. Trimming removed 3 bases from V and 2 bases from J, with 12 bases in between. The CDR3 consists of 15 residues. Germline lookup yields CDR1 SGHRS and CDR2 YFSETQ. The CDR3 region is CASSSTENTYNEQFF. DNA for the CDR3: TGCGCCAGCAGCTCGACTGAGAATACCTACAATGAGCAGTTCTTC.

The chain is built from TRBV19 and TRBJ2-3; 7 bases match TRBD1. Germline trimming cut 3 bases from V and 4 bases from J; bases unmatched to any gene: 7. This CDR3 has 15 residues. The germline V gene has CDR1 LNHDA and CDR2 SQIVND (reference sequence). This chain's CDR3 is CASSISGQVADTQYF. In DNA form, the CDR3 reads TGTGCCAGTAGTATTTCTGGACAGGTGGCAGATACGCAGTATTTT. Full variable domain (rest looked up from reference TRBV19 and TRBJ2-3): DGGITQSPKYLFRKEGQNVTLSCEQNLNHDAMYWYRQDPGQGLRLIYYSQIVNDFQKGDIAEGYSVSREKKESFPLTVTSAQKNPTAFYLCASSISGQVADTQYFGPGTRLTVL.

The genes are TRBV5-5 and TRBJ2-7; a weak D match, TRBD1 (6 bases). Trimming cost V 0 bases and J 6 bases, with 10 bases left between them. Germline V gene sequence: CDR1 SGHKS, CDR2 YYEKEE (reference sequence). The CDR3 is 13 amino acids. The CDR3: CASSLALGGEQYF. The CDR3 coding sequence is TGTGCCAGCAGCTTGGCCCTAGGGGGCGAGCAGTACTTC.

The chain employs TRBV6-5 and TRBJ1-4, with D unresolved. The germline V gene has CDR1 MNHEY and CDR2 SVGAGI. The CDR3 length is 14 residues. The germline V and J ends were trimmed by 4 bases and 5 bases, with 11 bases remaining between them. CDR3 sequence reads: CASSLGPRNEKLFF. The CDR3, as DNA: TGTGCCAGCAGTTTGGGTCCTAGGAATGAAAAACTGTTTTTT.

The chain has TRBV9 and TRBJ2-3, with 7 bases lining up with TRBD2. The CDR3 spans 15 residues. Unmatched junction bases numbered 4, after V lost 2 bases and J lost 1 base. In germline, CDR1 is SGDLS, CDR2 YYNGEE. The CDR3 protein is CASSVSGGGTDTQYF. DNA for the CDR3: TGTGCCAGCAGCGTTAGTGGGGGGGGCACAGATACGCAGTATTTT.